The clone carrying this T cell receptor beta chain was seen ten or more times. Its target is not known. The data derive from a study of T cells after yellow fever vaccination. This CDR3 region has 16 residues. CDR1 and CDR2 from the germline V gene are SGHRS and YFSETQ. Trimming at V came to 0 bases and at J to 2 bases, leaving 6 bases not matched to a gene. The 5'RACE template-switching step produced TCR cDNA and added a universal primer site and UMIs. A single record per CDR3 protein comes from TCRdb applying MiXCR to the 5' RACE reads. The repertoire consists of approximately 250,000 distinct CDR3 sequences, with roughly 3.7% occurring once and the leading ten covering about a fifth. General study points: Among primary-vaccination clones, most reappeared after the booster, at 96% for CD4 and around 90% for CD8. Any FACS-sorted repertoire could hold abundant clonotypes that contaminate it from the bulk population. Although most clonotypes did not, a small share appeared in both CD4 and CD8 compartments.

The rearrangement uses TRBV5-1 and TRBJ2-5; 8 bases fit TRBD2. The source was PBMCs, collected 15 days after the yellow fever booster vaccination. The receptor comes from a man between 18 and 35 years old who received the YFV17D yellow fever vaccine. DNA of the CDR3: TGCGCCAGCAGCTTGGGGTCGGGGGGGCCACAAGAGACCCAGTACTTC. Translation gives CASSLGSGGPQETQYF.